This T cell receptor beta chain was profiled in a study of ipilimumab plus nivolumab after autologous stem cell transplantation. Overall study context: Typical patient got 5 or 6 ipilimumab doses and seven to nine nivolumab doses (median). DLBCL patients had primary refractory or relapsed disease.

Generated by immunoSEQ multiplex PCR, the TCRdb table keeps only in-frame clones and is missing some. The sample lists about 23,000 clones; nearly 75% were seen once. Checkpoint therapy with ipilimumab 1 mg/kg began 14 to 28 days after transplant. Germline assignment: CDR1 SNHLY and CDR2 FYNNEI. The CDR3 length is 13 residues. Trimming cost V 7 bases and J 5 bases; bases outside gene matches: 5. This specimen was PBMCs, taken in a trial of ipilimumab plus nivolumab as post-transplant consolidation. This sequence was found in a male donor with diffuse large B-cell lymphoma. The chain is built from TRBV2 and TRBJ1-2; 9 bases match TRBD1. CDR3 sequence reads: CASTVTGGYGYTF. CDR3 in DNA: TGTGCCAGCACCGTGACAGGGGGTTATGGCTACACCTTC.